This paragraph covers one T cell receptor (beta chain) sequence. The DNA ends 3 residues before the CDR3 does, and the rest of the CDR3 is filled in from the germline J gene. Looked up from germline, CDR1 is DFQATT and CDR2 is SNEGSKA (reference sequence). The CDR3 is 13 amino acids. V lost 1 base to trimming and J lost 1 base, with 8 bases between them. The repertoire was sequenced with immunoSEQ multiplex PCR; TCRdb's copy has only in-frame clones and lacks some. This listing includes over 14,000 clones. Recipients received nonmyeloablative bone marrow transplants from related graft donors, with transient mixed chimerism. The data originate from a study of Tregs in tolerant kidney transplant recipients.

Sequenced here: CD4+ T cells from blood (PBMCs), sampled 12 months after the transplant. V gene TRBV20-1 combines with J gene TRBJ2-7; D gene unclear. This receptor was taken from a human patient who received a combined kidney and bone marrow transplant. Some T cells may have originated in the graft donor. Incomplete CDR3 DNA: TGCAGTGCTAGAGCGCGGTTTTCCTACGAG. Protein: CSARARFSYE. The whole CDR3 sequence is CSARARFSYEQYF.